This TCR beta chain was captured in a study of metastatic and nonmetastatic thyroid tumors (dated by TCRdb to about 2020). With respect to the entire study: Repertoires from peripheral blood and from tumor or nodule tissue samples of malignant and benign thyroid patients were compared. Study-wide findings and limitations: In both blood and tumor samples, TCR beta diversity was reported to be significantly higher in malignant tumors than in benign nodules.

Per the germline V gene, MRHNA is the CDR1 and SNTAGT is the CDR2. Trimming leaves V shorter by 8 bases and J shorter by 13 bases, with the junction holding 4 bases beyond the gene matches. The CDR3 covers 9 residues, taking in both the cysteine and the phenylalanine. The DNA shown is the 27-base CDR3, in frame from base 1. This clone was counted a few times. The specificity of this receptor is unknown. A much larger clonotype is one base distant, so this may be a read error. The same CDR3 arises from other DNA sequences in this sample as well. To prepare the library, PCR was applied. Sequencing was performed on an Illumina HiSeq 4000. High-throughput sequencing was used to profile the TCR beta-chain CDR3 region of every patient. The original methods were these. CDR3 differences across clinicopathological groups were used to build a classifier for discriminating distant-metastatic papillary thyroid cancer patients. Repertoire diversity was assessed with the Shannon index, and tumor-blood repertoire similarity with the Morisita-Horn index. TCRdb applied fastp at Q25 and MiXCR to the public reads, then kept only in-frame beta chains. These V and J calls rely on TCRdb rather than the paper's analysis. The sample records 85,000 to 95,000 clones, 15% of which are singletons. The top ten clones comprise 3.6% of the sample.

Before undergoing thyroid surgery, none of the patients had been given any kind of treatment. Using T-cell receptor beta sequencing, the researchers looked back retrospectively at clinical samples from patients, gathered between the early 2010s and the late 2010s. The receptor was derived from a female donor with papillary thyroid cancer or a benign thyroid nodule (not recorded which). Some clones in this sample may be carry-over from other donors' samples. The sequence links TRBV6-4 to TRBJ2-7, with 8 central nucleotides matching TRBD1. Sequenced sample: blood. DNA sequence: TGTGCCAGCGGACAGGGTCCTTACTTC. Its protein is CASGQGPYF.